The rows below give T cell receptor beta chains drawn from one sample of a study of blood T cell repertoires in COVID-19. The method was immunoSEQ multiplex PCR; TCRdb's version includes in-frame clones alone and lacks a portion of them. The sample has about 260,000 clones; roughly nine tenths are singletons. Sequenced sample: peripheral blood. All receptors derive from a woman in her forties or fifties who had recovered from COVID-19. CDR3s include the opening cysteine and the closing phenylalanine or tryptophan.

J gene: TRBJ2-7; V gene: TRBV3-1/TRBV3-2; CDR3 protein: CASSHPGQSSYEQYF
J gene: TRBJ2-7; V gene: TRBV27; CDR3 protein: CASSWNSGGYEQYF
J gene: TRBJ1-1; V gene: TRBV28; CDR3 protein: CASSLQGKYTEAFF
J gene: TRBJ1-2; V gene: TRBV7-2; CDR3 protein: CASSLRGTFGYTF
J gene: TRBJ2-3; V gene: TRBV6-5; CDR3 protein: CASSYSRGRDTQYF
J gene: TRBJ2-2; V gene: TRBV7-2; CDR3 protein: CASSLLPFSGTGQTGELFF
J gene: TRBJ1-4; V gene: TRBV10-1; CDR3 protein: CASSINSRDRNEKLFF
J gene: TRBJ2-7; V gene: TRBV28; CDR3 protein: CASRPLPGQRSRGYEQYF
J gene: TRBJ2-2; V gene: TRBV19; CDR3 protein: CASSMFRGDTGELFF
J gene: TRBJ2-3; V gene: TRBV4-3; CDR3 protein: CASSQEYRGSDTQYF
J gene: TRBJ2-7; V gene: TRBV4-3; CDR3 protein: CASSQDIAPTGPYEQYF
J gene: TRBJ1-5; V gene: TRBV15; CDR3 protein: CATSRDRGTGGPQHF
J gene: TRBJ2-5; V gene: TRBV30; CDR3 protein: CAWSGGTSARTADQYF
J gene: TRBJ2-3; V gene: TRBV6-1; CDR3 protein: CASSDGRAGTDTQYF
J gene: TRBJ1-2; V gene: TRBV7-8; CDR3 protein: CASSIRTGGGGYTF
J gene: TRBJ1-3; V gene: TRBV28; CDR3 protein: CASSLSTGHSGNTIYF
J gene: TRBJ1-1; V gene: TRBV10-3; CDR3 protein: CATSRRDTEAFF
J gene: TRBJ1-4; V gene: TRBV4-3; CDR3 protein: CASNRQGRNEKLFF
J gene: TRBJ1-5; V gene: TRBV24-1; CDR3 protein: CATSGYRDGQPQHF
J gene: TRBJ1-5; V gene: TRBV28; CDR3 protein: CASSLMGGKPQHF
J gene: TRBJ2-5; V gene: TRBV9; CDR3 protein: CASSVAGVWETQYF
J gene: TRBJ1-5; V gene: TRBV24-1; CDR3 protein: CATSEEGTWQPQHF
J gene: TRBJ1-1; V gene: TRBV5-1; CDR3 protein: CASSLHFRGIRTEAFF
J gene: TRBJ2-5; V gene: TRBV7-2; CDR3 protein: CASHGFLGGVISGETQYF
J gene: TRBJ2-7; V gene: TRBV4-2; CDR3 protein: CASSQDRDSYEQYF
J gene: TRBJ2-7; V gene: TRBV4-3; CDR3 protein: CASSQGTGSAYEQYF
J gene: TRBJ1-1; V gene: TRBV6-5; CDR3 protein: CASSYRAQGNTEAFF
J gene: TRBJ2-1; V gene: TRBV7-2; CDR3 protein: CASSSPLDRAQFF
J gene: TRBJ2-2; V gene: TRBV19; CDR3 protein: CASREGSGRRFF
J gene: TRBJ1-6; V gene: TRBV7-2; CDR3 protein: CASSSSDRGLWGYNSPLHF
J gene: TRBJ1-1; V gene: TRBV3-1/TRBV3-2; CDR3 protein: CASSWGGGGTEAFF
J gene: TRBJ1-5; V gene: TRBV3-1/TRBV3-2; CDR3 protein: CASSQEVRNQPQHF
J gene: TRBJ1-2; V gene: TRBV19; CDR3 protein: CASTPLGGLANYGYTF
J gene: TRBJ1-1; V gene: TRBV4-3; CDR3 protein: CASGRSNREGTEAFF
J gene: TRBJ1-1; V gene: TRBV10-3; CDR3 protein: CAISEGGAGGTEAFF
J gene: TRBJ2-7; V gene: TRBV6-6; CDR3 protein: CASSYSSSGSYEQYF
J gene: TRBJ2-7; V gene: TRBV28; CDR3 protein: CASSLIGGEIEQYF
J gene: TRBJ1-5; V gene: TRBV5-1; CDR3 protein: CASSLAGGLGQPQHF
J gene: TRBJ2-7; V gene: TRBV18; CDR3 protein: CASSPRDRVVHEQYF
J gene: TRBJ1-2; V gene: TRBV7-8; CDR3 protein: CASSRSNYGYTF
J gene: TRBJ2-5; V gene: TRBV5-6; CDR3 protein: CASSPGTSQGETQYF
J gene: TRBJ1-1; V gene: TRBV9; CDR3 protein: CASSLTPDSMNTEAFF
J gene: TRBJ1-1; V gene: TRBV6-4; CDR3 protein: CASSDVSGTAVVTEAFF